What follows describes a single TCR beta chain. No antigen is known for it. The data belong to a study of OX40 agonist ivuxolimab in advanced cancers. TCRdb keeps only in-frame clones here, not all; method: immunoSEQ multiplex PCR. The data contain about 61,000 clones, about 90% of them singletons. Trimming shortened V by 0 bases and J by 3 bases, and 12 bases separated the two germline ends. The CDR3 consists of 16 residues. The germline V gene has CDR1 MNHEY and CDR2 SVGAGI. Baseline was the first blood sampling point, followed by cycle 4 day 1 and cycle 7 day 1. Overall study findings and caveats: Mean expanded clone counts were higher in CD8+ than CD4+ T cells.

This sequence originates from an adult with an advanced solid tumor such as melanoma, head and neck, liver or kidney cancer. The V and J genes are TRBV6-5 and TRBJ2-4; no clear D gene. Sequences were derived from CD4+ or CD8+ T cells sorted from blood, sampled in a trial of the OX40 agonist ivuxolimab. CDR3 sequence reads: CASSYSQFGSKNIQYF. CDR3 sequence (DNA): TGTGCCAGCAGTTACTCGCAGTTTGGCAGCAAAAACATTCAGTACTTC.